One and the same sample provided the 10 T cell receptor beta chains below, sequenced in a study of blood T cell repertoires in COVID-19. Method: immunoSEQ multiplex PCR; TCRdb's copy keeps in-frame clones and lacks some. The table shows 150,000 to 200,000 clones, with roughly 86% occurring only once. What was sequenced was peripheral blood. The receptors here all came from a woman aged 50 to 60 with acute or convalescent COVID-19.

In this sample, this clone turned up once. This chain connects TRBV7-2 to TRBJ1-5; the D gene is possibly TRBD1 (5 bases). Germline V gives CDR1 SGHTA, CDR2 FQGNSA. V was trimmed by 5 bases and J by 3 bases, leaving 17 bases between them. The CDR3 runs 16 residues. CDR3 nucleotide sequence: TGTGCCAGCAGCCTTTCCGGGGCGGGGAACAATCAGCCCCAGCATTTT. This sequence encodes CASSLSGAGNNQPQHF.

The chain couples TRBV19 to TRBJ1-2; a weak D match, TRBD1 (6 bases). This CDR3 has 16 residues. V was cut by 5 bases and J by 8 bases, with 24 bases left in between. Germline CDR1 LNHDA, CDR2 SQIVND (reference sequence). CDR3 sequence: CASSEQGGERVGGYTF. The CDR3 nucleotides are TGTGCCAGTAGTGAACAGGGTGGAGAACGCGTTGGGGGCTACACCTTC. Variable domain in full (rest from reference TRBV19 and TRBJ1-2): DGGITQSPKYLFRKEGQNVTLSCEQNLNHDAMYWYRQDPGQGLRLIYYSQIVNDFQKGDIAEGYSVSREKKESFPLTVTSAQKNPTAFYLCASSEQGGERVGGYTFGSGTRLTVV.

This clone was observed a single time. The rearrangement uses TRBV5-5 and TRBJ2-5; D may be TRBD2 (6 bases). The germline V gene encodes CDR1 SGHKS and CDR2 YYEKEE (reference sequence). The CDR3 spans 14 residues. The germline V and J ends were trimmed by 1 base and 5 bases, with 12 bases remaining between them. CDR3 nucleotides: TGTGCCAGCAGCTTGCCCGGGGGTGGGGAGACCCAGTACTTC. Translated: CASSLPGGGETQYF.

For the CDR3, the DNA is TGTGCCACCAGTGACAGCCAACAGGGCTATGGCTACACCTTC. This translates into CATSDSQQGYGYTF. V is TRBV24-1 and J is TRBJ1-2; maybe TRBD1 (6 bases). CDR3 length equals 14 residues. Germline V lookup: CDR1 KGHDR, CDR2 SFDVKD. The V end was cut by 4 bases, the J end by 4 bases, with 12 bases between.

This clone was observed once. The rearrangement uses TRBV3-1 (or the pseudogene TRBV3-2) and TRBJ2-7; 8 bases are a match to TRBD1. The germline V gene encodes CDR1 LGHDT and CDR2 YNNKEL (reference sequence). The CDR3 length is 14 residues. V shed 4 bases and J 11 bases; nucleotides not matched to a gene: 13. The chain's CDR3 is CASSPRQGTYGEYF. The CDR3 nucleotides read TGTGCCAGCAGCCCCAGACAGGGGACCTACGGGGAGTACTTC.

The chain's CDR3 is CASSLTFETGVSGELFF. The CDR3 DNA follows: TGTGCCAGCAGCTTAACATTTGAGACAGGGGTCTCCGGGGAGCTGTTTTTT. The rearrangement uses TRBV11-2 and TRBJ2-2; 8 nucleotides agree with TRBD1. V was clipped by 2 bases and J by 6 bases; unmatched bases: 11. Germline assignment: CDR1 SGHAT and CDR2 FQNNGV. The length of the CDR3 is 17 residues. The whole variable domain, filled in from reference TRBV11-2 and TRBJ2-2, reads EAGVAQSPRYKIIEKRQSVAFWCNPISGHATLYWYQQILGQGPKLLIQFQNNGVVDDSQLPKDRFSAERLKGVDSTLKIQPAKLEDSAVYLCASSLTFETGVSGELFFGEGSRLTVL.

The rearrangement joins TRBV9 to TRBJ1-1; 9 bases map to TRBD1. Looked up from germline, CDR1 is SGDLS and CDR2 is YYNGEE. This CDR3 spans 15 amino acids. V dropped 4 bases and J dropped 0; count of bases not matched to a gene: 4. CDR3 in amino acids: CASSPRQGVNTEAFF. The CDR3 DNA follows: TGTGCCAGCAGCCCCAGACAGGGGGTGAACACTGAAGCTTTCTTT.

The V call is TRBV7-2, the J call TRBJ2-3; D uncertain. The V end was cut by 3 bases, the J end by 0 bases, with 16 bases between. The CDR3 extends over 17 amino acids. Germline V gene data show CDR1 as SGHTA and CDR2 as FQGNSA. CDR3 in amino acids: CASSLGQWALSTDTQYF. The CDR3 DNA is TGTGCCAGCAGCTTGGGTCAGTGGGCTCTTAGCACAGATACGCAGTATTTT. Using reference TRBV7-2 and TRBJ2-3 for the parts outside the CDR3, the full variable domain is GAGVSQSPSNKVTEKGKDVELRCDPISGHTALYWYRQSLGQGLEFLIYFQGNSAPDKSGLPSDRFSAERTGGSVSTLTIQRTQQEDSAVYLCASSLGQWALSTDTQYFGPGTRLTVL.

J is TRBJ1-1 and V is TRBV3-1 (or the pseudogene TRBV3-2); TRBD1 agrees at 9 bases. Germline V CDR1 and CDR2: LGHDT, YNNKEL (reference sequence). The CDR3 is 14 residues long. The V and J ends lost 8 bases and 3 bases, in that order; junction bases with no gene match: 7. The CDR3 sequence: CASALTGGDTEAFF. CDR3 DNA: TGTGCCAGCGCCCTGACAGGGGGGGACACTGAAGCTTTCTTT.

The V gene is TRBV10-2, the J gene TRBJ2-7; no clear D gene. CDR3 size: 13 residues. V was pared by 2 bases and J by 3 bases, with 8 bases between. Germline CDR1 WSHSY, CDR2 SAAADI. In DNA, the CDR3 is TGCGCCAGCAGTGAGGGGCGAAACTACGAGCAGTACTTC. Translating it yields CASSEGRNYEQYF.